This is a list of T cell receptor beta chains from one sample in a study of metastatic and nonmetastatic thyroid tumors. With MiXCR, TCRdb called clones anew from the PCR reads. Of over 70,000 clones listed, less than 20% are singletons. The sample taken for sequencing was blood. Receptor source: a female donor with papillary thyroid cancer or a benign thyroid nodule (not recorded which). Some clones in this sample may be carry-over from other donors' samples. CDR3s include the opening cysteine and the closing phenylalanine or tryptophan. The D gene is left open where the match is weak. Clone size appears in some rows only: once, few, many, or a class for an expanded clone.

d_call	v_call	j_call	clone_size	cdr3_nt	cdr3_aa
NA	TRBV30	TRBJ1-5	medium-sized	TGTGCCTGGAGTGGGAAGGGGCTCTACAATCAGCCCCAGCATTTT	CAWSGKGLYNQPQHF
NA	TRBV5-1	TRBJ1-4	NA	TGCGCCAGCAGCTTGGGGGGTAGGGGCAGCGAAAAACTGTTTTTT	CASSLGGRGSEKLFF
TRBD2	TRBV14	TRBJ2-7	many	TGTGCCAGCAGCCCACCCTTAGCGGGGGTCTACGAGCAGTACTTC	CASSPPLAGVYEQYF
NA	TRBV6-6	TRBJ1-4	NA	TGTGCCAGCAGTTACAGGGGGGCTAATGAAAAACTGTTTTTT	CASSYRGANEKLFF
NA	TRBV7-3	TRBJ2-7	many	TGTGCCAGCAGCCCCTCAGCGAACTCCTACGAGCAGTACTTC	CASSPSANSYEQYF
NA	TRBV6-2/TRBV6-3	TRBJ1-6	few	TGTGCCAGCGCGGGTCCGAATTCACCCCTCCACTTT	CASAGPNSPLHF
NA	TRBV6-1	TRBJ1-4	many	TGTGCCAGCAGTGATAACCGGCAGGAGGAAAAACTGTTTTTT	CASSDNRQEEKLFF
NA	TRBV19	TRBJ1-2	few	TGTGCCAGTAGTTCCGTTAACTATGGCTACACCTTC	CASSSVNYGYTF
NA	TRBV5-1	TRBJ1-2	many	TGCGCCAGCAGCAAAGGGACGGCCGGGAACTATGGCTACACCTTC	CASSKGTAGNYGYTF
NA	TRBV4-2	TRBJ2-5	many	TGTGCCAGCAGCCCGGTGGGGTCGCAAGAGACCCAGTACTTC	CASSPVGSQETQYF
NA	TRBV7-9	TRBJ1-2	many	TGTGCCAGCAGCATCGAATTAGGAAACTATGGCTACACCTTC	CASSIELGNYGYTF
NA	TRBV30	TRBJ1-4	NA	TGTGCCTGGAACCTAGGACGTCTTCATGAAAAACTGTTTTTT	CAWNLGRLHEKLFF
NA	TRBV6-1	TRBJ2-7	NA	TGTGCCAGCACGGCCTCCCCTGGTCCCTACGAGCAGTACTTC	CASTASPGPYEQYF
TRBD1	TRBV20-1	TRBJ2-4	many	TGCAGTACCTCACAGGGGACCAAAAACATTCAGTACTTC	CSTSQGTKNIQYF
TRBD2	TRBV20-1	TRBJ2-7	NA	TGCAGTGCTAGGTCCGGGGGAGGGATAGCGGGAGTCGACGAGCAGTACTTC	CSARSGGGIAGVDEQYF
NA	TRBV18	TRBJ2-1	many	TGTGCCAGCTCACCTGACAGGGGAGGGAAGAATGAGCAGTTCTTC	CASSPDRGGKNEQFF